Presented here are 8 T cell receptor beta chains from one specimen sequenced in a study of cytotoxic CD8 clonotypes in ibrutinib-treated CLL. The method was immunoSEQ multiplex PCR; TCRdb's version includes in-frame clones alone and lacks a portion of them. This repertoire shows some 200,000 clones, more than 65% found once; its top ten account for over 5.5%. The starting material was PBMCs, obtained after 12 months of ibrutinib treatment. The receptors originated from a human donor with chronic lymphocytic leukemia.

The rearrangement uses TRBV14 and TRBJ2-1; tentative D call: TRBD2 (5 bases). V shed 4 bases and J shed 8 bases, with 21 bases lying between them. The germline V gene has CDR1 SGHDN and CDR2 FVKESK. The CDR3 spans 16 residues. CDR3 in DNA: TGTGCCAGCAGCCCCCTCCTAGCCCAGAGTAGGTATGAGCAGTTCTTC. Translation: CASSPLLAQSRYEQFF.

The chain is built from TRBV30 and TRBJ2-1; possibly TRBD2 for D (6 bases). Germline loops: CDR1 GTSNPN, CDR2 SVGIG (reference sequence). The CDR3 has 14 amino acids. The CDR3 spells CASEAGSSYNEQFF. CDR3 sequence (DNA): TGTGCTTCGGAGGCCGGGAGCTCCTACAATGAGCAGTTCTTC.

The rearrangement links TRBV14 to TRBJ2-5; D might be TRBD2 (6 bases). Trimming took 1 base from V and 5 from J, leaving 14 bases between them. Germline V gives CDR1 SGHDN, CDR2 FVKESK. The CDR3 is 15 residues long. CDR3 sequence (DNA): TGTGCCAGCAGCCAAGTTGGACTGGCGGGGGAGACCCAGTACTTC. Translation gives CASSQVGLAGETQYF.

The chain uses TRBV30 and TRBJ1-1, with D uncertain. The CDR3 spans 11 residues. The V and J ends lost 3 bases and 4 bases respectively, with 6 bases between them. Germline V CDR1 and CDR2: GTSNPN, SVGIG (reference sequence). The CDR3 region has the DNA TGTGCCTGGAGCGCCGTCACTGAAGCTTTCTTT. It yields the protein CAWSAVTEAFF. Looking up the rest from reference TRBV30 and TRBJ1-1 gives the full variable domain: SQTIHQWPATLVQPVGSPLSLECTVEGTSNPNLYWYRQAAGRGLQLLFYSVGIGQISSEVPQNLSASRPQDRQFILSSKKLLLSDSGFYLCAWSAVTEAFFGQGTRLTVV.

The chain carries TRBV2 and TRBJ1-6; perhaps TRBD1 as D (5 bases). The CDR3 runs to 13 residues. Trimming took 9 bases from V and 8 from J, leaving 14 bases between them. The germline CDR1 and CDR2 sequences are SNHLY and FYNNEI. CDR3 protein: CASMTAEYSPLHF. DNA for the CDR3: TGTGCCAGTATGACAGCGGAATATTCACCCCTCCACTTT.

The genes are TRBV11-2 and TRBJ2-1, with TRBD2 matching 8 bases. V dropped 5 bases and J dropped 0; count of bases not matched to a gene: 3. This CDR3 region has 15 residues. Per germline, CDR1 SGHAT and CDR2 FQNNGV. CDR3 amino acids: CASSPGLDSYNEQFF. The CDR3, as DNA: TGTGCCAGCAGCCCGGGACTAGACTCCTACAATGAGCAGTTCTTC.

V and J are TRBV10-3 and TRBJ1-1; no clear D gene. V was trimmed by 4 bases and J by 4 bases, leaving 13 bases between them. CDR1 ENHRY and CDR2 SYGVKD come from the germline V gene. This CDR3 has 14 residues. CDR3 sequence reads: CAISGAGLGTEAFF. Here the CDR3 DNA reads TGTGCCATCAGTGGGGCCGGGTTGGGCACTGAAGCTTTCTTT.

V is TRBV5-1 and J is TRBJ2-5; 10 bases map to TRBD2. Germline CDR1 is SGHRS and CDR2 is YFSETQ. V shed 1 base, J shed 4 bases, and the junction held 1 base outside the gene matches. This CDR3 spans 14 amino acids. CDR3 residues: CASSLTSGIETQYF. Here the CDR3 DNA reads TGCGCCAGCAGCTTGACTAGCGGGATAGAGACCCAGTACTTC.